A selection of T cell receptor beta chains follows, all from one sample in a study of blood T cells in healthy people across ages. One entry per CDR3 protein results from TCRdb running MiXCR on the 5' RACE reads. This sample carries about 650,000 distinct CDR3 sequences, around 32% of them seen once, and the ten largest clones take 15%. The sequenced sample was blood. Receptors originate from a woman of 80 years or more in good health. The CDR3 runs from the conserved cysteine through the conserved F or W.

CDR3 protein: CASSWAGQADNEQFF; V gene: TRBV6-5
CDR3 protein: CSVEDLAYSSYNEQFF; V gene: TRBV29-1
CDR3 protein: CASSLGGSGGHYNEQFF; V gene: TRBV11-2
CDR3 protein: CATSVGFTDTQYF; V gene: TRBV24-1
CDR3 protein: CASSPDLGTLYGYTF; V gene: TRBV3-1
CDR3 protein: CSARGWVGADTEAFF; V gene: TRBV20-1
CDR3 protein: CSASGLVGETQYF; V gene: TRBV20-1
CDR3 protein: CASSFGTASYNEQFF; V gene: TRBV6-5
CDR3 protein: CASRTTGDRSPLHF; V gene: TRBV2
CDR3 protein: CASSLPGQSTPEAFF; V gene: TRBV5-1
CDR3 protein: CASSPPGQGGRPQHF; V gene: TRBV6-6
CDR3 protein: CASSPRAVLGDEQFF; V gene: TRBV6-5
CDR3 protein: CASSKTKPYEQYF; V gene: TRBV7-9
CDR3 protein: CSVAGTASTDTQYF; V gene: TRBV29-1
CDR3 protein: CASSLEPGGGYTF; V gene: TRBV5-1
CDR3 protein: CASSPRGRPDTQYF; V gene: TRBV12-3/TRBV12-4
CDR3 protein: CASSSYLGTTETFF; V gene: TRBV6-5
CDR3 protein: CSARDRSRAYEQYF; V gene: TRBV20-1
CDR3 protein: CAGSPISTGELFF; V gene: TRBV18
CDR3 protein: CATSTAGGGGTDTQYF; V gene: TRBV15
CDR3 protein: CASSGNINYGYTF; V gene: TRBV2
CDR3 protein: CASTTGTNTEAFF; V gene: TRBV7-2
CDR3 protein: CASSRTRDNEQFF; V gene: TRBV13
CDR3 protein: CATKLTGTRYNEQFF; V gene: TRBV2
CDR3 protein: CASSATKQGLAFF; V gene: TRBV9
CDR3 protein: CSAHGTGAGKLFF; V gene: TRBV29-1
CDR3 protein: CSVLKTGELFF; V gene: TRBV29-1
CDR3 protein: CASSHLGGTRRNEQFF; V gene: TRBV14
CDR3 protein: CASSWDRESMNTEAFF; V gene: TRBV2
CDR3 protein: CASSLLARAVGEQYF; V gene: TRBV6-1
CDR3 protein: CASSSWDVRQETQYF; V gene: TRBV7-2
CDR3 protein: CASSSSTAYGYTF; V gene: TRBV5-1
CDR3 protein: CASSPSQGAETQYF; V gene: TRBV7-2
CDR3 protein: CSVQLYNEQFF; V gene: TRBV29-1
CDR3 protein: CASSPLGGVSSYEQYF; V gene: TRBV5-6
CDR3 protein: CASSTGQGDYEQYF; V gene: TRBV6-5
CDR3 protein: CSTRQDYNEQFF; V gene: TRBV20-1
CDR3 protein: CASSQSRPSGFHNEQFF; V gene: TRBV4-3
CDR3 protein: CSVGVSGEQYF; V gene: TRBV29-1
CDR3 protein: CASSQGQTNEQYF; V gene: TRBV3-1
CDR3 protein: CASRSDVGAGGRYEQYF; V gene: TRBV7-2
CDR3 protein: CASSFQTSRNPYEQYF; V gene: TRBV13
CDR3 protein: CASSYGATGSGYTF; V gene: TRBV6-2/TRBV6-3
CDR3 protein: CATSDSLWTNYGYTF; V gene: TRBV15
CDR3 protein: CSARGGGDTEAFF; V gene: TRBV20-1
CDR3 protein: CAGSGTGGTDTEYF; V gene: TRBV12-3/TRBV12-4
CDR3 protein: CSVPGLGGNEQFF; V gene: TRBV29-1
CDR3 protein: CSAPGTVTYNEQYF; V gene: TRBV20-1
CDR3 protein: CSTPGLAGGYNEQFF; V gene: TRBV20-1
CDR3 protein: CASSHRTGQETQYF; V gene: TRBV11-2
CDR3 protein: CASSSTSSGELFF; V gene: TRBV7-3
CDR3 protein: CASSTGVGHNGEQYF; V gene: TRBV7-9
CDR3 protein: CACSPRPQSGANVLTF; V gene: TRBV7-3